Listed here are 30 T cell receptor beta chains from one sample, sequenced in a study of blood T cells in healthy people across ages. Then a second PCR, running about 6 to 11 cycles, was carried out with a sample-barcoded 5' primer and a J-beta primer mix. TCRdb fed the 5' RACE reads into MiXCR, producing one record per CDR3 protein. Among roughly 1,500,000 distinct CDR3 sequences listed, roughly 40% were seen once. Sequencing was done on a sample of blood. The receptor source for this set is a young woman in good health.

This clonotype has just a few counts. An end of the junction differs from the germline gene, which may be a read error. The chain has TRBV11-2 and TRBJ1-2, with D unclear. The CDR3 is 15 residues long. Germline V gene data show CDR1 as SGHAT and CDR2 as FQNNGV. CDR3 residues: CASTLKPDGAGGYTF. The DNA for the CDR3 is TGTGCCAGCACCTTAAAACCGGACGGCGCTGGGGGCTACACCTTC.

This clonotype was observed a handful of times. The chain recombines TRBV15 with TRBJ1-1; TRBD1 is a possible D gene (6 bases). Germline lookup yields CDR1 LNHNV and CDR2 YYDKDF (reference sequence). Trimming cost V 0 bases and J 9 bases, with 17 bases left between them. The length of the CDR3 is 15 residues. The CDR3 loop reads CATSRDLAGGGKAFF. CDR3 DNA: TGTGCCACCAGCAGAGATCTCGCCGGCGGGGGCAAAGCTTTCTTT.

This clonotype was seen only a few times. The chain is built from TRBV11-2 and TRBJ2-7; the D is unclear. The V end lost 8 bases, the J end lost 2 bases, and 13 bases lay between the germline ends. From germline, CDR1 is SGHAT and CDR2 FQNNGV. This CDR3 region has 13 residues. For the CDR3, the DNA is TGTGCCAGCTCACCGGCAGCAACCTACGAGCAGTACTTC. This translates into CASSPAATYEQYF.

The chain couples TRBV5-1 to TRBJ1-5, with D tentatively TRBD1 (6 bases). The CDR3 is 15 amino acids. Germline lookup yields CDR1 SGHRS and CDR2 YFSETQ. V lost 0 bases, J lost 3 bases, and 10 bases lay in between. CDR3 DNA: TGCGCCAGCAGCTTGGGGGCAGGGGACAATCAGCCCCAGCATTTT. It translates to CASSLGAGDNQPQHF.

The chain joins TRBV18 to TRBJ1-2, with 11 bases matching TRBD1. Germline V CDR1 and CDR2: KGHSH, LQKENI. The CDR3 contains 17 residues. The V and J ends lost 3 bases and 4 bases, in that order; junction bases with no gene match: 10. CDR3 amino acids: CASSPGQGAPGAYGYTF. The DNA of the CDR3 is TGTGCCAGCTCACCTGGACAGGGGGCTCCGGGTGCCTATGGCTACACCTTC.

This chain connects TRBV11-1 to TRBJ2-1; D possibly uses TRBD1 or TRBD2 (6 bases each). The DNA matches TRBJ2-7 better at its end, which makes the J call doubtful. The CDR3 totals 17 residues. CDR1 and CDR2 from the germline V gene are SGHAT and FQDESV (reference sequence). In DNA form, the CDR3 reads TGTGCCAGCAGCCGTCTGGGGGCAACTAGCTCCTACAATGAGCAGTACTTC. It is translated as CASSRLGATSSYNEQYF.

This clonotype was counted between two and nine times. The chain has TRBV29-1 and TRBJ1-2; 7 bases agree with TRBD1. Germline values: CDR1 SQVTM, CDR2 ANQGSEA. The V segment lost 4 bases and the J segment 4 bases; nucleotides outside the gene matches: 3. This CDR3 is 12 amino acids long. The CDR3 nucleotides read TGCAGCGTTGGGGGGACAGCCTATGGCTACACCTTC. It specifies CSVGGTAYGYTF.

Written as DNA, the CDR3 is TGCGCCAGCAGCCAAGCCCCCTCGCGGGAAGTAATACGCCACGAGCAGTACTTC. Its translation: CASSQAPSREVIRHEQYF. This chain connects TRBV4-1 to TRBJ2-7; D is possibly TRBD2 (6 bases). Germline V gives CDR1 MGHRA, CDR2 YSYEKL. V was trimmed by 1 base and J by 5 bases, leaving 24 bases between them. The CDR3 extends over 18 amino acids.

The chain uses TRBV5-1 and TRBJ2-7; 8 positions match TRBD2. In germline, CDR1 is SGHRS, CDR2 YFSETQ. V was clipped by 0 bases and J by 3 bases; unmatched bases: 8. This CDR3 contains 16 residues. The CDR3 nucleotides read TGCGCCAGCAGCTTGGCCTCATCTAGCGGGTTCTACGAGCAGTACTTC. Amino acid sequence: CASSLASSSGFYEQYF.

This clonotype was observed a handful of times. The genes are TRBV2 and TRBJ2-3; D not resolved. V lost 6 bases, J lost 0 bases, and 16 bases lay in between. Germline V gene lookup returns CDR1 SNHLY and CDR2 FYNNEI. CDR3 length: 16 amino acids. DNA for the CDR3: TGTGCCAGCAGCCACCAGTTGCCGGGCAGCACAGATACGCAGTATTTT. Protein sequence: CASSHQLPGSTDTQYF.

The chain uses TRBV12-3 or TRBV12-4 and TRBJ2-7; D may be TRBD1 (6 bases). Trimming left V 3 bases short and J 7 bases short, with 16 bases between. This CDR3 comprises 14 residues. The CDR3 DNA is TGTGCCAGCAGTTTTCTGTCCAGGGACAATGAGCAGTACTTC. Translated, it gives CASSFLSRDNEQYF.

The chain recombines TRBV5-1 with TRBJ1-1; D unresolved. V gave up 7 bases and J gave up 3 bases, with 7 bases separating them. The CDR3 totals 11 residues. Germline V gene lookup returns CDR1 SGHRS and CDR2 YFSETQ. The CDR3, as DNA: TGCGCCAGCGTCGGGGACACTGAAGCTTTCTTT. This sequence encodes CASVGDTEAFF.

This clonotype has just one count. The chain has TRBV7-9 and TRBJ2-3, with a possible D match to TRBD2 (6 bases). The ends were cut back, 1 base at V and 5 bases at J, with 16 bases in the middle. Germline V gene data show CDR1 as SEHNR and CDR2 as FQNEAQ (reference sequence). The CDR3 runs 16 residues. CDR3 residues: CASSLGLAANVDTQYF. The DNA for the CDR3 is TGTGCCAGCAGCTTAGGATTAGCGGCAAACGTAGATACGCAGTATTTT.

The chain is built from TRBV10-3 and TRBJ1-2, with D possibly matching TRBD1 (5 bases). The CDR3 contains 13 residues. Germline V gene data show CDR1 as ENHRY and CDR2 as SYGVKD. V dropped 10 bases and J dropped 6 bases, with 18 bases sitting between them. The CDR3 nucleotides read TGTGCCAACGCCGGGACGGGAGTGGATGGCTACACCTTC. Its protein is CANAGTGVDGYTF.

The J gene is TRBJ2-2, the V gene TRBV20-1; 13 nucleotides match TRBD2. Germline-derived CDR1 and CDR2 are DFQATT and SNEGSKA (reference sequence). The CDR3 covers 14 residues. V lost 6 bases, J lost 6 bases, and 4 bases stayed unmatched. The CDR3 DNA reads as TGCAGTGCCCGGACTAGCGGGAGTCCCGGGGAGCTGTTTTTT. Its translation is CSARTSGSPGELFF.

This sequence joins TRBV20-1 and TRBJ2-3; D possibly corresponds to TRBD1 (6 bases). The V end lost 4 bases, the J end lost 1 base, and 18 bases lay between the germline ends. The CDR3 runs 16 residues. Germline loops: CDR1 DFQATT, CDR2 SNEGSKA (reference sequence). The CDR3 region is CSATRIWGLCTDTQYF. The CDR3 nucleotides read TGCAGTGCTACCAGGATCTGGGGGCTTTGCACAGATACGCAGTATTTT.

This clonotype was detected only a few times. The V and J genes are TRBV7-2 and TRBJ2-1, with TRBD2 matching over 10 bases. V trimming: 4 bases; J trimming: 3 bases; junction bases outside the gene matches: 6. The CDR3 runs 16 residues. Germline V lookup: CDR1 SGHTA, CDR2 FQGNSA. The CDR3 DNA is TGTGCCAGCAGCTCGACTAGCGGGTTGAGCTACAATGAGCAGTTCTTC. Translated: CASSSTSGLSYNEQFF. Full variable domain (outside the CDR3, taken from reference TRBV7-2 and TRBJ2-1): GAGVSQSPSNKVTEKGKDVELRCDPISGHTALYWYRQSLGQGLEFLIYFQGNSAPDKSGLPSDRFSAERTGGSVSTLTIQRTQQEDSAVYLCASSSTSGLSYNEQFFGPGTRLTVL.

A few counts support this clonotype. The chain employs TRBV12-3 or TRBV12-4 and TRBJ2-7; 10 bases are a match to TRBD2. J was trimmed by 5 bases and V by 5 bases; bases with no gene match: 15. This CDR3 is 17 amino acids long. CDR3 nucleotides: TGTGCCAGCAGTCCCCCGGTAAACAGCGGGAGGGCTCACGAGCAGTACTTC. Translated: CASSPPVNSGRAHEQYF.

V gene TRBV7-2 combines with J gene TRBJ2-2, with D possibly TRBD1 on 6 matching bases. The germline CDR1 and CDR2 sequences are SGHTA and FQGNSA. This CDR3 is 16 amino acids long. Trimming stripped 5 bases from V and 0 bases from J, with 13 bases between. Here the CDR3 reads CASSRQAGANTGELFF. For the CDR3, the DNA is TGTGCCAGCAGCCGTCAGGCAGGGGCGAACACCGGGGAGCTGTTTTTT.

In this sample, this clonotype turned up a few times. The chain links TRBV4-1 to TRBJ1-6; 8 bases align to TRBD1. Germline-derived CDR1 and CDR2 are MGHRA and YSYEKL. Trimming removed 2 bases from V and 5 bases from J; junction bases left unmatched: 5. This CDR3 has 16 amino acids. CDR3 protein: CASSQRQGSHNSPLHF. Written as DNA, the CDR3 is TGCGCCAGCAGCCAAAGACAGGGGTCCCATAATTCACCCCTCCACTTT.

This clonotype has only a few counts. The chain uses TRBV6-5 and TRBJ1-2; D not certain. CDR1 is MNHEY, CDR2 SVGAGI, per germline. V gave up 5 bases and J gave up 8 bases, with 9 bases separating them. CDR3 size: 11 residues. CDR3 amino acids: CASSKGWGYTF. CDR3 nucleotides: TGTGCCAGCAGTAAAGGGTGGGGCTACACCTTC.

This clonotype showed up just a few times. The CDR3 coding sequence is TGTGCCAGCGCTGGGGGTCTAGGCGAGCAGTACTTC. Amino acid sequence: CASAGGLGEQYF. The chain combines TRBV2 with TRBJ2-7; perhaps D is TRBD1 or TRBD2 (5 bases each). The CDR3 is made up of 12 amino acids. Per the germline V gene, CDR1 is SNHLY and CDR2 is FYNNEI. V shed 8 bases and J shed 6 bases, with 14 bases lying between them.

The chain carries TRBV12-3 or TRBV12-4 and TRBJ2-3; D is unclear. The CDR3 has 12 residues. The V end was cut by 4 bases, the J end by 6 bases, with 8 bases between. CDR3 residues: CASSSFWDTQYF. Here the CDR3 DNA reads TGTGCCAGCAGTTCCTTTTGGGATACGCAGTATTTT.

This clonotype was detected a few times. V gene TRBV11-2 combines with J gene TRBJ2-7; unclear D gene. Germline CDR1 and CDR2: SGHAT and FQNNGV. V gave up 1 base and J gave up 0 bases, with 13 bases separating them. The CDR3 contains 16 residues. The CDR3 reads CASSLGSFPSSYEQYF. The CDR3 coding sequence is TGTGCCAGCAGCTTAGGGTCTTTCCCCAGCTCCTACGAGCAGTACTTC.

This clonotype was detected a few times. The genes are TRBV12-3 or TRBV12-4 and TRBJ1-2, with D unclear. The CDR3 is 14 amino acids. V was shortened by 5 bases and J by 2 bases, with 12 bases between the two germline ends. As DNA, the CDR3 is TGTGCCAGCAGTCTACCGGGGATAAACTATGGCTACACCTTC. It translates to CASSLPGINYGYTF.

This clonotype has more than one count but fewer than ten. The CDR3 bases are TGTGCCAGCATACGGGCGGCAGATACGCAGTATTTT. Residues: CASIRAADTQYF. The chain employs TRBV27 and TRBJ2-3; D not resolved. This CDR3 is 12 amino acids long. Trimming pared 7 bases from V and 4 bases from J, leaving 9 bases between. Germline V gives CDR1 MNHEY, CDR2 SMNVEV (reference sequence).

The genes are TRBV12-3 or TRBV12-4 and TRBJ2-5; perhaps TRBD2 as D (5 bases). The CDR3 is 14 amino acids. V lost 3 bases and J 4 bases, leaving 12 bases between the germline ends. CDR3 loop: CASSFSGIGETQYF. The CDR3 nucleotides are TGTGCCAGCAGTTTTTCCGGGATCGGAGAGACCCAGTACTTC.

This chain connects TRBV5-1 to TRBJ2-7, with 7 bases matching TRBD2. The CDR3 runs 15 residues. Per germline, CDR1 SGHRS and CDR2 YFSETQ. V was pared by 0 bases and J by 0 bases, with 3 bases of the junction left unmatched. DNA for the CDR3: TGCGCCAGCAGCTTGGTAGCGGGCCACTCCTACGAGCAGTACTTC. This translates into CASSLVAGHSYEQYF.

The V call is TRBV25-1, the J call TRBJ2-3, with D possibly matching TRBD2 (5 bases). The CDR3 extends over 15 amino acids. In germline, CDR1 is MGHDK, CDR2 SYGVNS. The germline V and J ends were trimmed by 11 bases and 4 bases, with 22 bases remaining between them. This CDR3 reads CAQHGECSIADTQYF. Written as DNA, the CDR3 is TGTGCCCAGCATGGGGAGTGTAGCATCGCAGATACGCAGTATTTT.

V is TRBV20-1 and J is TRBJ2-1, with TRBD1 as a possible D gene (6 bases). Germline-derived CDR1 and CDR2 are DFQATT and SNEGSKA (reference sequence). The ends were cut back, 6 bases at V and 7 bases at J, with 16 bases in the middle. The CDR3 runs 13 residues. The CDR3: CSATGFGVNEQFF. In nucleotides, the CDR3 is TGCAGTGCAACAGGGTTCGGGGTGAATGAGCAGTTCTTC.